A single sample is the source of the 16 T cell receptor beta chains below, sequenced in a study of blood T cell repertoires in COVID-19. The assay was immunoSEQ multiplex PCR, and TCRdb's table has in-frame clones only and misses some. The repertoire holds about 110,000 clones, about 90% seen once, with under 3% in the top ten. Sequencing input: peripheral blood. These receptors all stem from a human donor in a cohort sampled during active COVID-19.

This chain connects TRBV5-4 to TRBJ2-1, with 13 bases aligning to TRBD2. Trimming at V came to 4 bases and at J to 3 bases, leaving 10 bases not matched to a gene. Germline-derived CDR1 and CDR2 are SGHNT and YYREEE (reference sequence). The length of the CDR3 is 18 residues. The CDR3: CASSTQGTSGTLYNEQFF. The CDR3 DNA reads TGTGCCAGCAGCACCCAGGGGACTAGCGGGACCCTCTACAATGAGCAGTTCTTC. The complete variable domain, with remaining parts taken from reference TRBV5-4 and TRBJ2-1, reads ETGVTQSPTHLIKTRGQQVTLRCSSQSGHNTVSWYQQALGQGPQFIFQYYREEENGRGNFPPRFSGLQFPNYSSELNVNALELDDSALYLCASSTQGTSGTLYNEQFFGPGTRLTVL.

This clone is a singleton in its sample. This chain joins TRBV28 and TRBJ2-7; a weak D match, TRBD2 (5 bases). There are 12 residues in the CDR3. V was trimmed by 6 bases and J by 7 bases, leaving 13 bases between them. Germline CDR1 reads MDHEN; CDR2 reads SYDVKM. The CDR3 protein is CASRRTPGEQYF. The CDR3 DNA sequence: TGTGCCAGCAGGCGTACCCCGGGGGAGCAGTACTTC.

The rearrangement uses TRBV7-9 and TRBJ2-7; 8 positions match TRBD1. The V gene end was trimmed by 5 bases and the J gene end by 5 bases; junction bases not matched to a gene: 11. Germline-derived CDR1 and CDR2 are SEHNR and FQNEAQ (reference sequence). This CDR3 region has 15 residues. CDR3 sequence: CASSPRTGPEDEQYF. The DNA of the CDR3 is TGTGCCAGCAGCCCTCGGACAGGGCCAGAGGACGAGCAGTACTTC.

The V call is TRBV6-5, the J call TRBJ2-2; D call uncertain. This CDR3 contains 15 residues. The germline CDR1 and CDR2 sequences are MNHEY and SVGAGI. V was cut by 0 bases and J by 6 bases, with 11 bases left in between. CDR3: CASSYSYEAPGELFF. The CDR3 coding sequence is TGTGCCAGCAGTTACTCGTATGAGGCCCCCGGGGAGCTGTTTTTT.

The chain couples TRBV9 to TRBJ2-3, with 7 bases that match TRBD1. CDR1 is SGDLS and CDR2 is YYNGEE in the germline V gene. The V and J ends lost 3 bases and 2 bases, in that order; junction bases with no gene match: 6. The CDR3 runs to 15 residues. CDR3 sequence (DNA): TGTGCCAGCAGCGCAAGACAGGGCCCCACAGATACGCAGTATTTT. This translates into CASSARQGPTDTQYF.

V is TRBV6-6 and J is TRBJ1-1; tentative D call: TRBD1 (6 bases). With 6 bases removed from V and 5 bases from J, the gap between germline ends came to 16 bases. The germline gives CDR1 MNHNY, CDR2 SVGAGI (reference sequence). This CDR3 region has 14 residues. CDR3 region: CASSHKNRATEAFF. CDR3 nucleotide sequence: TGTGCCAGCAGCCATAAAAACAGGGCTACTGAAGCTTTCTTT.

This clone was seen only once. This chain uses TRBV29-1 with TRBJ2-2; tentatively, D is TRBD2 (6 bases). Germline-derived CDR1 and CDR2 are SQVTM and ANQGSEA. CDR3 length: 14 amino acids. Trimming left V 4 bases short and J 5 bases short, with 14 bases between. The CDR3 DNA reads TGCAGCGTTGCCCTACCCGGGGGAACCGGGGAGCTGTTTTTT. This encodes CSVALPGGTGELFF.

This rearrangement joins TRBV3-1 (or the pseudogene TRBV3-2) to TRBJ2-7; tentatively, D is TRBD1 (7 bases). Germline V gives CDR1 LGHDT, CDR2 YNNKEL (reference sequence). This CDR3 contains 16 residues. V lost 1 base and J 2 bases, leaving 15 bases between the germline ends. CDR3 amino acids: CASSQALAGGTYEQYF. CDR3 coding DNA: TGTGCCAGCAGCCAAGCCCTGGCAGGGGGGACCTACGAGCAGTACTTC.

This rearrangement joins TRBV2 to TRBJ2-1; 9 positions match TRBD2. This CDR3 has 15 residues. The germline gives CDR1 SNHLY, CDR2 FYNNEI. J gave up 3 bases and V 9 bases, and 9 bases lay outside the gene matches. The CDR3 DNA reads TGTGCCAGTACCTTCCTGACTAGCGGCTACAATGAGCAGTTCTTC. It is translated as CASTFLTSGYNEQFF.

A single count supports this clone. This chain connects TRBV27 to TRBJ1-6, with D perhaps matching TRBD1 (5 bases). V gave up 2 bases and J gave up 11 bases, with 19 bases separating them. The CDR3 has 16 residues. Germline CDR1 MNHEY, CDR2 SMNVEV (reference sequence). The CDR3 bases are TGTGCCAGCAGTTTAGGGGGGGACGGAGGAATTCCACCCCTCCACTTT. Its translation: CASSLGGDGGIPPLHF.

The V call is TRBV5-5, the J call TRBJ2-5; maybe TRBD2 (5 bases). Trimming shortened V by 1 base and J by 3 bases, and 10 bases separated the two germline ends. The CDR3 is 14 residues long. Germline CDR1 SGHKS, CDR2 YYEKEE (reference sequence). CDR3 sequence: CASSLLTSEETQYF. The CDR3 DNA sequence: TGTGCCAGCAGCTTGCTTACTAGTGAAGAGACCCAGTACTTC.

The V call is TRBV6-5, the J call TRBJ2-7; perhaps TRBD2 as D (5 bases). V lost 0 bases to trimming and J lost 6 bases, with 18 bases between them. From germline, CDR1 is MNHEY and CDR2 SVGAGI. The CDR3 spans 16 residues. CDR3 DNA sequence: TGTGCCAGCAGTTACTCGAATATGGGAGCTCCGCTCGAGCAGTACTTC. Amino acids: CASSYSNMGAPLEQYF.

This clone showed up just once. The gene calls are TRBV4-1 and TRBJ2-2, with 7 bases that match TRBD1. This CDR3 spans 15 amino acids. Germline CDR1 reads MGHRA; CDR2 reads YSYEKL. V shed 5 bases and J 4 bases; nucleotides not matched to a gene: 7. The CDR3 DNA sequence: TGCGCCAGCAGCACTGAGGGGGCGGGCACCGGGGAGCTGTTTTTT. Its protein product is CASSTEGAGTGELFF.

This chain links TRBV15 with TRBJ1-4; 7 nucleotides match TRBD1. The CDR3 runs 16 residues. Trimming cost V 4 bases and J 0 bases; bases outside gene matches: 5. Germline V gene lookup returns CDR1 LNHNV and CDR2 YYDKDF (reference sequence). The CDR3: CATSNYRGPTNEKLFF. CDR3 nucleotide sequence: TGTGCCACCAGCAATTACAGGGGTCCAACTAATGAAAAACTGTTTTTT. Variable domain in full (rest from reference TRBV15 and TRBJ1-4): DAMVIQNPRYQVTQFGKPVTLSCSQTLNHNVMYWYQQKSSQAPKLLFHYYDKDFNNEADTPDNFQSRRPNTSFCFLDIRSPGLGDTAMYLCATSNYRGPTNEKLFFGSGTQLSVL.

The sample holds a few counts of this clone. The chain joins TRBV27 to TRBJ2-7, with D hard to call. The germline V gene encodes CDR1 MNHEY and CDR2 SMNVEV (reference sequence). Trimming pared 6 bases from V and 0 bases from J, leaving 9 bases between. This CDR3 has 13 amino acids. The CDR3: CASRLRNSYEQYF. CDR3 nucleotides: TGTGCCAGCAGACTCAGGAACTCCTACGAGCAGTACTTC.

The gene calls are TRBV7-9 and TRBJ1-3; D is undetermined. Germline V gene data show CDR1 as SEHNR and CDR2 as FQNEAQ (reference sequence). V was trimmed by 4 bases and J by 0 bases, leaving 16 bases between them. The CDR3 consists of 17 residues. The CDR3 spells CASSSPPGGSSGNTIYF. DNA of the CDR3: TGTGCCAGCAGCTCCCCGCCTGGAGGGAGCTCTGGAAACACCATATATTTT.